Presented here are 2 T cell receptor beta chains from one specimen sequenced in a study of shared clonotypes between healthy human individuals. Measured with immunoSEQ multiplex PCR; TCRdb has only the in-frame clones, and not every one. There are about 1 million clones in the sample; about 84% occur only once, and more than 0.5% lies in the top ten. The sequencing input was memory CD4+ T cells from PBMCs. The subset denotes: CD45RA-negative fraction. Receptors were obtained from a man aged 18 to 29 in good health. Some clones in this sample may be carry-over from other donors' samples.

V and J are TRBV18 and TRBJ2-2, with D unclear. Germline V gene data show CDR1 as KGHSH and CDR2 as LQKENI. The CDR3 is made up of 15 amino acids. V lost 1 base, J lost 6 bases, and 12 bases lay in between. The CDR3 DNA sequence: TGTGCCAGCTCACCACTGGACGGAAACGCCGGGGAGCTGTTTTTT. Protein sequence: CASSPLDGNAGELFF.

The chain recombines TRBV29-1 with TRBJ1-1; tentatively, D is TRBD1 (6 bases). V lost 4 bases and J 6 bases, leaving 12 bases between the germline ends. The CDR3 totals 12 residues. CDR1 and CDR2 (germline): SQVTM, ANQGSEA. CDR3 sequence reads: CSVVQGAAEAFF. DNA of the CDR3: TGCAGCGTTGTACAGGGAGCAGCTGAAGCTTTCTTT.